The clone carrying this T cell receptor beta chain was seen a handful of times. No antigen is known for it. TCR beta CDR3 regions were amplified from RNA transcripts. HTBI primers were used for first-round RT-PCR of the TCR CDR3. TCRdb reprocessed the multiplex PCR reads via MiXCR and lists one record per CDR3 protein. This sample has about 300,000 distinct CDR3 sequences, with approximately 18% found just once. CDR3 length: 15 residues. Per the germline V gene, CDR1 is MGHRA and CDR2 is YSYEKL. The V and J ends lost 5 bases and 0 bases, in that order; junction bases with no gene match: 4. With duration under 3 months, ophthalmopathy was active: Clinical Activity Score at least 3, NOSPECS at least 4. PBMCs were collected from an approximately 9.4 ml volume of fresh peripheral blood. This record comes from a study of T cells in Graves' hyperthyroidism and ophthalmopathy. General study results and limits: Blood samples included most of the expanded thyroid clonotypes exceeding 0.001.

Material: blood. J is TRBJ2-7 and V is TRBV4-1; 10 nucleotides agree with TRBD1. This clonotype was obtained from a man in his forties or fifties with Graves' ophthalmopathy. Here the CDR3 DNA reads TGCGCCAGCAGCAAGACAGGGGGCGACTCCTACGAGCAGTACTTC. This sequence encodes CASSKTGGDSYEQYF.